The rows below give T cell receptor beta chains drawn from one sample of a study of identical twins. Each CDR3 protein gets one entry after TCRdb re-called the 5' RACE reads with MiXCR. The table has around 650,000 distinct CDR3 sequences, 7.1% seen once. These data were also reused for a study on yellow fever vaccine responses in identical twins.

The sample consisted of PBMCs. The source of these receptors is a woman between 18 and 29 years old in good health. Both conserved end residues are part of each CDR3. Fields, in order: CDR3 length, V gene, J gene, clone size, CDR3 protein. A row's size may be missing; if present it is once, few, many or a size class.

16	TRBV5-5	TRBJ2-6	few	CASSLGWTSGANVLTF
15	TRBV20-1	TRBJ2-5	few	CSAAPRQGVFVTQYF
15	TRBV24-1	TRBJ2-2	NA	CATSKTQGNTGELFF
17	TRBV12-3/TRBV12-4	TRBJ1-5	NA	CASSPVGLETSGQPQHF
13	TRBV20-1	TRBJ1-6	NA	CSASEGFSSPLHF
12	TRBV10-1	TRBJ2-7	many	CASPDSTYEQYF
14	TRBV12-3/TRBV12-4	TRBJ1-3	NA	CASTRDGSGNTIYF
17	TRBV5-8	TRBJ2-1	few	CASSPGGVESRLNEQFF
15	TRBV7-6	TRBJ1-4	few	CASSLWGATNEKLFF
17	TRBV6-2/TRBV6-3	TRBJ2-1	many	CASSYVSGGAEYNEQFF
15	TRBV7-2	TRBJ2-7	NA	CASSLALAGFYEQYF
13	TRBV20-1	TRBJ2-7	NA	CSARFGTTGEQYF
15	TRBV28	TRBJ2-5	NA	CASSSADRLSKTQYF
16	TRBV3-1	TRBJ2-2	NA	CASSQRNRVNTGELFF
14	TRBV7-9	TRBJ2-1	NA	CASSGGQGHNEQFF
14	TRBV24-1	TRBJ2-1	NA	CATGRAGASNEQFF
17	TRBV3-1	TRBJ2-5	NA	CASSQDRLGFYGETQYF
16	TRBV5-1	TRBJ2-5	many	CASSTGLAGGQETQYF
14	TRBV3-1	TRBJ1-1	many	CASSVRTGGTEAFF
13	TRBV18	TRBJ1-5	NA	CASSPGQFQPQHF
15	TRBV5-1	TRBJ2-1	many	CASSFLSDSYNEQFF
16	TRBV24-1	TRBJ2-7	many	CATSDTGPTDSYEQYF